This T cell receptor (beta chain) is drawn from a study of CD8 T cells in ankylosing spondylitis. Overall study results and limits: One TCR beta motif, made up of fewer than 10 highly homologous variants, appeared characteristic of ankylosing spondylitis blood.

Library preparation for TCR beta used quantitative 5'-RACE with molecular barcodes. TCRdb re-analysed the 5' RACE reads in MiXCR, keeping a single row per CDR3 protein. The sample records 750,000 to 850,000 distinct CDR3 sequences, approximately 10% being singletons. Concerning this clonotype: Antigen: not known.

V was shortened by 2 bases and J by 3 bases, with 14 bases between the two germline ends. The CDR3 is 15 residues long. Germline CDR1 and CDR2: SGHTA and FQGNSA. This sequence was found in a male donor with ankylosing spondylitis. The specimen sequenced was blood, either unsorted or a sorted T cell fraction (not recorded which). This chain joins TRBV7-2 and TRBJ2-7; the D gene is possibly TRBD2 (6 bases). CDR3 amino acids: CASSLTPSAHYEQYF. In DNA form, the CDR3 reads TGTGCCAGCAGCTTAACCCCTAGCGCGCACTACGAGCAGTACTTC.